This T cell receptor (beta chain) was identified in a study of cytomegalovirus exposure and HLA in healthy donors. General study points: Donor immune exposure was known only as CMV serostatus.

The germline CDR1 and CDR2 sequences are MNHEY and SVGAGI. V trimming: 5 bases; J trimming: 5 bases; junction bases outside the gene matches: 3. The CDR3 consists of 13 residues. About this clone itself: Its antigen is unknown.

The PCR made use of 60 Vbeta and 13 Jbeta primers. Here immunoSEQ multiplex PCR was the method, and the copy in TCRdb shows in-frame clones only, minus some. Of about 89,000 clones detected, less than 85% appear once; the ten largest clones hold 6% to 7.5%. The sequence derives from a man aged 35-49 years in good health and CMV-seropositive. This chain uses TRBV6-5 with TRBJ2-7, with TRBD2 matching 10 bases. The sample comprised PBMCs. Here the CDR3 reads CASSKREGDEQYF. In DNA form, the CDR3 reads TGTGCCAGCAGTAAGCGGGAGGGCGACGAGCAGTACTTC.